This record covers a single T cell receptor (beta chain). Its antigen is undetermined. Data came from immunoSEQ multiplex PCR; TCRdb stores just in-frame clones and leaves some out. The sample shows 850,000 to 1,100,000 clones, roughly 80% of them seen only once. The sample belongs to a study of shared clonotypes between healthy human individuals. Whole-study results and caveats: The expectation was that sequencing depth would affect clonotype sharing among donors.

The germline gives CDR1 SGHAT, CDR2 FQNNGV. The CDR3 is 12 amino acids. V lost 5 bases, J lost 2 bases, and 5 bases lay in between. This sequence was found in a man between 18 and 29 years old in good health. Some clones in this sample may be carry-over from other donors' samples. Sequenced: memory CD4+ T cells from PBMCs. The subset: CD45RA-negative fraction. The chain recombines TRBV11-2 with TRBJ2-3, with unresolved D. CDR3 sequence reads: CASSPHTDTQYF. The CDR3, as DNA: TGTGCCAGCAGCCCACACACAGATACGCAGTATTTT.